This record covers a single TCR beta chain. Antigen specificity is unknown. These data come from a study of OX40 agonist ivuxolimab in advanced cancers. Study-level information: Ivuxolimab, an antibody that agonizes OX40 (CD134), was administered to the patients.

Regarding the study as a whole: The mean number of expanded clones was higher in CD8+ T cells than in CD4+.

This CDR3 has 11 amino acids. The germline V and J ends were trimmed by 6 bases and 5 bases, with 9 bases remaining between them. The germline gives CDR1 DFQATT, CDR2 SNEGSKA (reference sequence). Profiling relied on immunoSEQ multiplex PCR, and the TCRdb table lists in-frame clones only, not all of them. Of 70,000 to 95,000 clones listed, about 86% were seen once; the top ten hold 1.9%. This sequence originates from an adult with an advanced solid tumor such as melanoma, head and neck, liver or kidney cancer. The V and J genes are TRBV20-1 and TRBJ2-3, with TRBD1 as a possible D gene (6 bases). Source: CD4+ or CD8+ T cells sorted from blood, taken in a trial of the OX40 agonist ivuxolimab. CDR3 nucleotides: TGCAGTGCCAAACAGGGAGATACGCAGTATTTT. It encodes CSAKQGDTQYF.